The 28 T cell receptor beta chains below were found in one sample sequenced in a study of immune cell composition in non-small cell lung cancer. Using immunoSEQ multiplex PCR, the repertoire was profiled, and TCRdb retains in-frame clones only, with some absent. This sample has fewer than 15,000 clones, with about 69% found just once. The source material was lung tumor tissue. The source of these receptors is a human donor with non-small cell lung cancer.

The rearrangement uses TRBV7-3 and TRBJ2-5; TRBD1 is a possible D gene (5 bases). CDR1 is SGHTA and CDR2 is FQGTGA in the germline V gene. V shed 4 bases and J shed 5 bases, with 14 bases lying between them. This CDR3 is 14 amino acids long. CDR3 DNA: TGTGCCAGCAGCTCCCAATTAGGGGCTGAGACCCAGTACTTC. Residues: CASSSQLGAETQYF.

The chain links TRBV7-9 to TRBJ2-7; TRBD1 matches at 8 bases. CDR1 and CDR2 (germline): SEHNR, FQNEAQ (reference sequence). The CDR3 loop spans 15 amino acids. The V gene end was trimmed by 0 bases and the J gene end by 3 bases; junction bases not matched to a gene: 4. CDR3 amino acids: CASSLAQGAHYEQYF. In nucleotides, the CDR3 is TGTGCCAGCAGCTTAGCTCAGGGGGCTCACTACGAGCAGTACTTC.

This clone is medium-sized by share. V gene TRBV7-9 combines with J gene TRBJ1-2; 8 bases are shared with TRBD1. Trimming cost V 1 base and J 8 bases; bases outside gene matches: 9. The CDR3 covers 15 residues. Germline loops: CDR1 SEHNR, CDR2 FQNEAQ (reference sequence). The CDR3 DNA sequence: TGTGCCAGCAGCTTAGAGGGGACAGGCCTAGAGGGCTACACCTTC. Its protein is CASSLEGTGLEGYTF.

This CDR3 is CASSLELGTGSMFF. CDR3 bases: TGTGCCAGCAGCTTAGAACTCGGGACAGGATCTATGTTCTTT. V usage is TRBV7-2 and J usage is TRBJ1-1; TRBD1 matches at 8 bases. The CDR3 extends over 14 amino acids. The germline V gene has CDR1 SGHTA and CDR2 FQGNSA. Trimming at V came to 1 base and at J to 14 bases, leaving 12 bases not matched to a gene.

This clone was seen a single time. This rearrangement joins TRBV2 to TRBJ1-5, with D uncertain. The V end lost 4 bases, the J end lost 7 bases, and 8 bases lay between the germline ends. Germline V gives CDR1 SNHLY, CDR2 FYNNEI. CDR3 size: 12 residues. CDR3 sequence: CASSVLSQPQHF. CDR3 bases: TGTGCCAGCAGTGTACTTTCCCAGCCCCAGCATTTT.

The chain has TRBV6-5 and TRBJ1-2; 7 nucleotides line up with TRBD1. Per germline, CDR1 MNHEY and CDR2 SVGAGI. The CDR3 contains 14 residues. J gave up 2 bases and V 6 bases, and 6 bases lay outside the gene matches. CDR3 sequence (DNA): TGTGCCAGCAGAATGGACAGGCAAAACTATGGCTACACCTTC. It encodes CASRMDRQNYGYTF.

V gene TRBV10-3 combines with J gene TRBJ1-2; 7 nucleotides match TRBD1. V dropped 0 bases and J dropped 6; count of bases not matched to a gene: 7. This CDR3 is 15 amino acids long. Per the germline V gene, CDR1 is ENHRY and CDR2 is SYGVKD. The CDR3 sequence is CAISESIGQGDGYTF. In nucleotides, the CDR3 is TGTGCCATCAGTGAGTCGATTGGGCAGGGGGATGGCTACACCTTC.

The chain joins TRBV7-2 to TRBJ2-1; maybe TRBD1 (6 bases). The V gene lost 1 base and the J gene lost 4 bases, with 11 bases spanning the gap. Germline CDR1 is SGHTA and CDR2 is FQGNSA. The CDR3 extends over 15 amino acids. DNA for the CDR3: TGTGCCAGCAGCTTAGAACAGGGAGATTACAATGAGCAGTTCTTC. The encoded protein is CASSLEQGDYNEQFF.

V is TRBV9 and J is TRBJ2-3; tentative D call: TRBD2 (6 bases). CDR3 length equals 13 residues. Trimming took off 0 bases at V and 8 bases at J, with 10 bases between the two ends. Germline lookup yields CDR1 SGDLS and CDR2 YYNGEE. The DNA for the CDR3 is TGTGCCAGCAGCGTAGGGACTACTCCTACGCAGTATTTT. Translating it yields CASSVGTTPTQYF.

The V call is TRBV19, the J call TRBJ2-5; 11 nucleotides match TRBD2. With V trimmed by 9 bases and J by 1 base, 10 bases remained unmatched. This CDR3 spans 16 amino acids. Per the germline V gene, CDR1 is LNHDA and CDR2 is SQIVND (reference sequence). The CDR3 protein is CASSAGSGGAQETQYF. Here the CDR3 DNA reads TGTGCCAGCAGTGCGGGTAGCGGGGGGGCCCAAGAGACCCAGTACTTC.

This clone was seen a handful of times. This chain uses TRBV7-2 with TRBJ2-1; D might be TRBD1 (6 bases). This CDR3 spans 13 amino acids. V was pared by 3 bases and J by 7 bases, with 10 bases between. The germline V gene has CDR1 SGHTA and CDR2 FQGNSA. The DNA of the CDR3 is TGTGCCAGCAGCTTCTTTAGGGGGAATGAGCAGTTCTTC. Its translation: CASSFFRGNEQFF.

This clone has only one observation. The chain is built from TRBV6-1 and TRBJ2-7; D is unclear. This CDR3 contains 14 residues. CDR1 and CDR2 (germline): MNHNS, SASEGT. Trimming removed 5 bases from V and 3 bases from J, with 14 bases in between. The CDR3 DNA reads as TGTGCCAGCAGTACCCTACCGGTAATCTACGAGCAGTACTTC. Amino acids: CASSTLPVIYEQYF.

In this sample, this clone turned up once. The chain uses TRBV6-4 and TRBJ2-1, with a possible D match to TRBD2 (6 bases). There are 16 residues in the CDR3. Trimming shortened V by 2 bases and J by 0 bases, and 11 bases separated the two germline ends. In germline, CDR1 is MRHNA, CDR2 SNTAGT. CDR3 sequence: CASSDGPGSSYNEQFF. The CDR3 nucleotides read TGTGCCAGCAGTGACGGTCCCGGGAGCTCCTACAATGAGCAGTTCTTC.

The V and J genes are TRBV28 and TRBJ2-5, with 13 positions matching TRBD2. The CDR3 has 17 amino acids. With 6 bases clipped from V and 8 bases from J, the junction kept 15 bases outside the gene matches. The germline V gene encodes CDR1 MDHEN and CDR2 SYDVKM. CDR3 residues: CASRPQRTSGGGGTQYF. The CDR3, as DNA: TGTGCCAGCAGACCTCAAAGGACTAGCGGGGGCGGGGGAACCCAGTACTTC. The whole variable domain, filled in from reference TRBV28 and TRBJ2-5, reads DVKVTQSSRYLVKRTGEKVFLECVQDMDHENMFWYRQDPGLGLRLIYFSYDVKMKEKGDIPEGYSVSREKKERFSLILESASTNQTSMYLCASRPQRTSGGGGTQYFGPGTRLLVL.

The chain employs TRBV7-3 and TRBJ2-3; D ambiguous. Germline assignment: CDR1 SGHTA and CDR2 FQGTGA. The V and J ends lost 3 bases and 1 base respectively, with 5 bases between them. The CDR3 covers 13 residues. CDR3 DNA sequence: TGTGCCAGCAGCTTCTCCGGCACAGATACGCAGTATTTT. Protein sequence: CASSFSGTDTQYF.

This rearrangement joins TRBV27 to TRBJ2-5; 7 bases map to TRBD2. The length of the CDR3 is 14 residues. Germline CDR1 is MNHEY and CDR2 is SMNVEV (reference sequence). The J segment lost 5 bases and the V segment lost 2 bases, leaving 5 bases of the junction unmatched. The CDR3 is CASSLIGGGETQYF. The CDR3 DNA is TGTGCCAGCAGTTTAATCGGGGGAGGGGAGACCCAGTACTTC.

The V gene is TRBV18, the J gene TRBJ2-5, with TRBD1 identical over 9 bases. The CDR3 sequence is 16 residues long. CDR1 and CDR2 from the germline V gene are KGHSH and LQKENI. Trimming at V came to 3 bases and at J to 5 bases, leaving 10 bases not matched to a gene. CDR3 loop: CASSPGPGQGGETQYF. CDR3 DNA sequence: TGTGCCAGCTCACCGGGCCCGGGACAGGGTGGCGAGACCCAGTACTTC.

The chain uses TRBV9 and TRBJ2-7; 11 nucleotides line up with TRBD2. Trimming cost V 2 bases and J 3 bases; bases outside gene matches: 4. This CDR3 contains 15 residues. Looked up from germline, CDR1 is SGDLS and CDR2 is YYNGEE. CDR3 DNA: TGTGCCAGCAGCGTTAGCGGGGGGGCGAACTACGAGCAGTACTTC. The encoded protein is CASSVSGGANYEQYF.

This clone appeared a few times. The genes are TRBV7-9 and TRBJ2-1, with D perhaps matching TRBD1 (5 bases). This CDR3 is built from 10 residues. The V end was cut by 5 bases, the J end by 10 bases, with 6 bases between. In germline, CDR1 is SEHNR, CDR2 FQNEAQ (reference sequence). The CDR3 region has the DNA TGTGCCAGCAGCGCAGGGGAGCAGTTCTTC. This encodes CASSAGEQFF.

DNA of the CDR3: TGTGCCAGCAGCTCCCCGAAGAGGGGGAGAACTGAAGCTTTCTTT. Its protein is CASSSPKRGRTEAFF. The chain carries TRBV7-8 and TRBJ1-1; D might be TRBD1 (6 bases). V shed 4 bases and J shed 5 bases, with 17 bases lying between them. The CDR3 runs 15 residues. Germline CDR1 reads SGHVS; CDR2 reads FQNEAQ.

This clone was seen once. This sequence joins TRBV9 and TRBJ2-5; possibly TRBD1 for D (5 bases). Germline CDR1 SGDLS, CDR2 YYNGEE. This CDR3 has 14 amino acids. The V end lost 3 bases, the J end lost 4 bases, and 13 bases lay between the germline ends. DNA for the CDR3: TGTGCCAGCAGCGCCCCAGGGCGAGGAGAGACCCAGTACTTC. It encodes CASSAPGRGETQYF.

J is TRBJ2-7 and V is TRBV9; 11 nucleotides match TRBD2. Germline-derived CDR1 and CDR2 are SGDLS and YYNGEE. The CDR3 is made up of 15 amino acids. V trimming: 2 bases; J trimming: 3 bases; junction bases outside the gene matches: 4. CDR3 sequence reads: CASSVGTSGIYEQYF. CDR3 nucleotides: TGTGCCAGCAGCGTGGGGACTAGCGGAATCTACGAGCAGTACTTC.

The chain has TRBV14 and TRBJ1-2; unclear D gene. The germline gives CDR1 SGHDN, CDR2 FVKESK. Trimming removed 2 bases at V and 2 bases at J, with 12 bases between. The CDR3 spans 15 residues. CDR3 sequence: CASSQLGGWNYGYTF. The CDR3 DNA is TGTGCCAGCAGCCAACTAGGAGGGTGGAACTATGGCTACACCTTC.

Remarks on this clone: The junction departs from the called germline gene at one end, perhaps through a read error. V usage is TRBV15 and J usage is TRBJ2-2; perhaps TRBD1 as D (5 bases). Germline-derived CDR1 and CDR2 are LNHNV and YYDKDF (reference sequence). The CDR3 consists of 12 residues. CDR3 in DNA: TGTGCCACCAGCAGAGATCAGGGCCCGTCGATTTTT. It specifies CATSRDQGPSIF.

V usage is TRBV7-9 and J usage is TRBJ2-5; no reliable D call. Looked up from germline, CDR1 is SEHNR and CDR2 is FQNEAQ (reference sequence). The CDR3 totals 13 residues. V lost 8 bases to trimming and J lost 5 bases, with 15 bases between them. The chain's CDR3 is CASQPPGLETQYF. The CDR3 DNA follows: TGTGCCAGCCAGCCCCCGGGTTTGGAGACCCAGTACTTC.

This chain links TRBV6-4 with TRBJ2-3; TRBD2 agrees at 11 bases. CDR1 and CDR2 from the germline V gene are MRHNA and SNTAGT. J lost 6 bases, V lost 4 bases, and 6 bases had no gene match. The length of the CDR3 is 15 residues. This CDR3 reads CASSGLAGTVDTQYF. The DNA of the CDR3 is TGTGCCAGCAGTGGACTAGCGGGGACTGTGGATACGCAGTATTTT.

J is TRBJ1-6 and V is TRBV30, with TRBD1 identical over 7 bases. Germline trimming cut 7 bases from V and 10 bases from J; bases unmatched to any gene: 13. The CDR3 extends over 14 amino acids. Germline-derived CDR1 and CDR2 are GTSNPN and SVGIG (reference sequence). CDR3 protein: CAFQGGLFGSPLHF. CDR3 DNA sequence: TGTGCCTTTCAGGGGGGCCTTTTTGGGTCACCCCTCCACTTT.

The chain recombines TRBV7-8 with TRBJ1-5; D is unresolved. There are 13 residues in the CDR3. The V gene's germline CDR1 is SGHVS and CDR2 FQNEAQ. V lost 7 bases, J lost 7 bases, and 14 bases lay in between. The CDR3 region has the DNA TGTGCCAGCACCGTTACCGGGGTCCAGCCCCAGCATTTT. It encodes CASTVTGVQPQHF.